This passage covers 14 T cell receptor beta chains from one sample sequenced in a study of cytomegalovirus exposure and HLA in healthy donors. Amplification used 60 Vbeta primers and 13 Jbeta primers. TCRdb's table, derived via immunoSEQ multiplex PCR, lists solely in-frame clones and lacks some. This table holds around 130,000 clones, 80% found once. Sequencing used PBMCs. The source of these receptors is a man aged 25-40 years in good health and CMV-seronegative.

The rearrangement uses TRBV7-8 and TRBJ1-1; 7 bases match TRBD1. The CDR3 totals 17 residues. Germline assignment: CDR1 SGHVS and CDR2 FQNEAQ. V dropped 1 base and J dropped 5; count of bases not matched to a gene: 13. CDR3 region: CASSLVVTRQGRTEAFF. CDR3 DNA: TGTGCCAGCAGCTTAGTAGTGACAAGACAGGGCAGAACTGAAGCTTTCTTT.

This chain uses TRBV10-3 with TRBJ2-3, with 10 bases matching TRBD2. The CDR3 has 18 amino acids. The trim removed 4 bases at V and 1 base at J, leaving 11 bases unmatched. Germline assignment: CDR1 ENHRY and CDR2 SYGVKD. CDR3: CAISASSGSIAGTDTQYF. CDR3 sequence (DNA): TGTGCCATCAGTGCGTCTAGCGGGAGTATAGCGGGCACAGATACGCAGTATTTT.

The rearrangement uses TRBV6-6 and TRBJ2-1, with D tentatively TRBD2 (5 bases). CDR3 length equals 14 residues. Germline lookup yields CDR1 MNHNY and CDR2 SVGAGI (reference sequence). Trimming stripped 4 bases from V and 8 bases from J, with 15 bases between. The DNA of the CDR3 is TGTGCCAGCAGTTCTAGAGGGTTTGGGGATGAGCAGTTCTTC. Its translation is CASSSRGFGDEQFF.

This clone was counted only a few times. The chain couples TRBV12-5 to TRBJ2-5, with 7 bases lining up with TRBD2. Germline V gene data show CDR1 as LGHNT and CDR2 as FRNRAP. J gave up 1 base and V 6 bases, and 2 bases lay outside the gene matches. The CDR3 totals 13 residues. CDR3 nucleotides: TGTGCTAGTGGGGCTAGCGGCCAAGAGACCCAGTACTTC. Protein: CASGASGQETQYF. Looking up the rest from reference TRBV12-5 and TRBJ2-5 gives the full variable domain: DARVTQTPRHKVTEMGQEVTMRCQPILGHNTVFWYRQTMMQGLELLAYFRNRAPLDDSGMPKDRFSAEMPDATLATLKIQPSEPRDSAVYFCASGASGQETQYFGPGTRLLVL.

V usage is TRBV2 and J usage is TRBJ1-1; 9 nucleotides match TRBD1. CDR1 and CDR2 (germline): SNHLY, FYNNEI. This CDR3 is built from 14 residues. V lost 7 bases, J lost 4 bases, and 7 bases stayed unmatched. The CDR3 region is CASTDRTGATEAFF. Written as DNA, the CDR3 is TGTGCCAGCACGGACAGGACAGGGGCCACTGAAGCTTTCTTT.

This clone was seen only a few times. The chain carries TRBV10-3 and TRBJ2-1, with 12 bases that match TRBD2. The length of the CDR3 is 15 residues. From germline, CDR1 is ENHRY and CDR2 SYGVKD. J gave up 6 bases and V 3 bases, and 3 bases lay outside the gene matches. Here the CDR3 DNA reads TGTGCCATCAGTGACGAGACTAGCGGGAGCAATGAGCAGTTCTTC. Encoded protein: CAISDETSGSNEQFF.

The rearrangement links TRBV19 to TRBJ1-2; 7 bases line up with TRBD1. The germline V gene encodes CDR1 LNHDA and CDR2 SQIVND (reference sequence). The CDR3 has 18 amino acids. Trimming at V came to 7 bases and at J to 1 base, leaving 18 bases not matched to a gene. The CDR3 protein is CASTSTIETGNYNYGYTF. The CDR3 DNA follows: TGTGCCAGTACCTCCACGATAGAGACAGGGAACTATAACTATGGCTACACCTTC.

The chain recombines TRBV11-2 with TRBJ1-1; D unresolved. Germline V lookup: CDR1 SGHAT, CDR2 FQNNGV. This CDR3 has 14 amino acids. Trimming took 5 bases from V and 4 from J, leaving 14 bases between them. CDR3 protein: CASSALGGSTEAFF. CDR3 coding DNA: TGTGCCAGCAGCGCCTTGGGAGGGAGCACTGAAGCTTTCTTT.

The CDR3 DNA follows: TGTGCCAGCAGTGAAAGCCGTAGCAATCAGCCCCAGCATTTT. Its protein product is CASSESRSNQPQHF. This sequence joins TRBV2 and TRBJ1-5; D remains ambiguous. The CDR3 extends over 14 amino acids. The ends were cut back, 2 bases at V and 0 bases at J, with 5 bases in the middle. Germline loops: CDR1 SNHLY, CDR2 FYNNEI.

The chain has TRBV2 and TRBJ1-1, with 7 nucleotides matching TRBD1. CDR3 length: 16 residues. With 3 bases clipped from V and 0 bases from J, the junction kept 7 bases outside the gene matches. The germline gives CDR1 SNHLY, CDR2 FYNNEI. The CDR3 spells CASSEQGGGVNTEAFF. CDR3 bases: TGTGCCAGCAGTGAGCAGGGGGGCGGAGTGAACACTGAAGCTTTCTTT.

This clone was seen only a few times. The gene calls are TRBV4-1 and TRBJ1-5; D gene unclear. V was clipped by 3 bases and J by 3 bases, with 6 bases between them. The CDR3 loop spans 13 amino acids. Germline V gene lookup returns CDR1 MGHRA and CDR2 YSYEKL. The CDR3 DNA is TGCGCCAGCAGCCAGGTACACAATCAGCCCCAGCATTTT. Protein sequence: CASSQVHNQPQHF.

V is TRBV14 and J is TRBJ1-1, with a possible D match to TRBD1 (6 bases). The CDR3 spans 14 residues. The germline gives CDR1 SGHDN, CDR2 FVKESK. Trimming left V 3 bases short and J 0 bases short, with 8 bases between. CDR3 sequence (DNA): TGTGCCAGCAGCCATACAGGGATGAACACTGAAGCTTTCTTT. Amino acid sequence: CASSHTGMNTEAFF.

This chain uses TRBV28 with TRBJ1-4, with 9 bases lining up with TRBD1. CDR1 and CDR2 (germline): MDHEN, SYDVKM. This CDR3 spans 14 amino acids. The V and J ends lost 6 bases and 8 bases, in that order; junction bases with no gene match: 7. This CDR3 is CASREDRGGEKLFF. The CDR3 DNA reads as TGTGCCAGCAGGGAGGACAGGGGCGGGGAAAAACTGTTTTTT.

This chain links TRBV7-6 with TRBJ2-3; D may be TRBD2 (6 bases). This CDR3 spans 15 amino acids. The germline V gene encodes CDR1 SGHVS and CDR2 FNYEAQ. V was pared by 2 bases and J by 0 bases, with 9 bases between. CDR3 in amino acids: CASSLMRGSTDTQYF. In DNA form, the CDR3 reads TGTGCCAGCAGCTTAATGCGGGGAAGCACAGATACGCAGTATTTT.